This TCR beta chain was retrieved from a study of cytomegalovirus exposure and HLA in healthy donors. In the study overall: It was reported in a later analysis that the approximately 110 validation repertoires used the same platform as the roughly 670 first-cohort repertoires. Whole-study results and caveats: Confirmation in vitro established that three CMV-associated chains were specific for CMV antigens.

The donors were part of the validation cohort of some 120 subjects. That cohort was separate from the first cohort, which comprised about 730 subjects. Using immunoSEQ multiplex PCR, the repertoire was profiled, and TCRdb retains in-frame clones only, with some absent. The sample records under 400,000 clones, 86% being singletons. CDR1 is MGHDK, CDR2 SYGVNS, per germline. The V segment lost 6 bases and the J segment 5 bases; nucleotides outside the gene matches: 11. The CDR3 loop spans 15 amino acids. For this clone: Its antigen is not identified.

The sequenced sample consisted of PBMCs. The source is a woman aged 18-29 years in good health and CMV-seronegative. The gene calls are TRBV25-1 and TRBJ2-5; 8 nucleotides line up with TRBD1. In nucleotides, the CDR3 is TGTGCCAGCAGCCCTCGGACAGGGAGGTGGGAGACCCAGTACTTC. Protein product: CASSPRTGRWETQYF.